This T cell receptor (beta chain) was captured by sequencing in a study of blood T cell repertoires in COVID-19. Produced via immunoSEQ multiplex PCR; TCRdb's table is partial and in-frame only. The profile covers about 270,000 clones, with around 86% appearing a single time and over 2.5% taken by the ten largest. Looked up from germline, CDR1 is SGHAT and CDR2 is FQNNGV. Trimming took 5 bases from V and 4 from J; bases not matched to a gene: 11. CDR3 size: 16 residues. The specimen sequenced was PBMCs or T cells enriched from blood (not recorded which). This chain uses TRBV11-2 with TRBJ2-7, with 10 bases that match TRBD2. This receptor was identified in a woman between 18 and 29 years old who had recovered from COVID-19. The CDR3 loop reads CASSPWGLAGAYEQYF. For the CDR3, the DNA is TGTGCCAGCAGCCCCTGGGGGCTAGCGGGAGCGTACGAGCAGTACTTC.